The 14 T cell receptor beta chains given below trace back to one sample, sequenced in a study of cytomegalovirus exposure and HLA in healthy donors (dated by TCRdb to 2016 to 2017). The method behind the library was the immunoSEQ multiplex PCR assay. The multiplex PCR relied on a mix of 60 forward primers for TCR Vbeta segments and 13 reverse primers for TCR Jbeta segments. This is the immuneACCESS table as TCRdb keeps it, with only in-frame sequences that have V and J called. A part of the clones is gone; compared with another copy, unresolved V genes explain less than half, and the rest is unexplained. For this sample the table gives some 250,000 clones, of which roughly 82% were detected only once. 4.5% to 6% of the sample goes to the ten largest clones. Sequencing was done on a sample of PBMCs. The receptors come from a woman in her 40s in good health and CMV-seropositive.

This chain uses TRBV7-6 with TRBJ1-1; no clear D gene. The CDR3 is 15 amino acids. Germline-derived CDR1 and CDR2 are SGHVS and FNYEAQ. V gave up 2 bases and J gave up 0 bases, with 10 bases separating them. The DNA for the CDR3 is TGTGCCAGCAGCTTAACCGGCAGCGTGAACACTGAAGCTTTCTTT. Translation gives CASSLTGSVNTEAFF.

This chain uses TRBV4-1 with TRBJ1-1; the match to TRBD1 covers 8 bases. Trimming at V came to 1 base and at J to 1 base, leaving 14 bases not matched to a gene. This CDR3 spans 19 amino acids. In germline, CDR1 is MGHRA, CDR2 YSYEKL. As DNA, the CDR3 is TGCGCCAGCAGCCAAGTCGGGGGTATTCAGGGGGCCGGGAACACTGAAGCTTTCTTT. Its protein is CASSQVGGIQGAGNTEAFF.

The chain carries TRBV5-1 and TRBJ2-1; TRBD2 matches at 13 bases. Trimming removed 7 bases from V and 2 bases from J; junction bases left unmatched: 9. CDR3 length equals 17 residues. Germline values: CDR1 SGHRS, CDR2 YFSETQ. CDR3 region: CASGGTSGVPPYNEQFF. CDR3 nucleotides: TGCGCCAGCGGCGGGACTAGCGGGGTACCTCCCTACAATGAGCAGTTCTTC.

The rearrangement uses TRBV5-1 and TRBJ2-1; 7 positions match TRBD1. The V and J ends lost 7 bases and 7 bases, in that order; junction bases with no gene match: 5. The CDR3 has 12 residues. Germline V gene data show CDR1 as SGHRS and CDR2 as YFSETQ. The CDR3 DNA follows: TGCGCCAGCGGGACAGAGGAGAATGAGCAGTTCTTC. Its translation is CASGTEENEQFF.

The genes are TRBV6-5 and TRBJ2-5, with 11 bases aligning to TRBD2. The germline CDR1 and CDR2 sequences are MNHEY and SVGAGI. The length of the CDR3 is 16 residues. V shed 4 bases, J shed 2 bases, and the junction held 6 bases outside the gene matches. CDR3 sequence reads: CASSSGLAGSQETQYF. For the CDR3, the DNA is TGTGCCAGCAGTTCCGGACTAGCGGGTTCTCAAGAGACCCAGTACTTC.

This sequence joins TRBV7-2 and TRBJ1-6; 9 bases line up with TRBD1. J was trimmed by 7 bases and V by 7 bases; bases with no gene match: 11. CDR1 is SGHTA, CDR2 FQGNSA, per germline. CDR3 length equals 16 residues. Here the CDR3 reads CASTRGDRVRNSPLHF. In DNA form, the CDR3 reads TGTGCCAGCACCCGGGGGGACAGGGTGAGAAATTCACCCCTCCACTTT.

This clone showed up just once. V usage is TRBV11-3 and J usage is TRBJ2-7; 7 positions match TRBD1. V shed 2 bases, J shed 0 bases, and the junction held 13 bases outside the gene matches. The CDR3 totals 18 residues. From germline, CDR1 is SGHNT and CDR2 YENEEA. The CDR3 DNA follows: TGTGCCAGCAGCTTAATACGCGTTGGGACAGTTCCCTCCTACGAGCAGTACTTC. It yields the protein CASSLIRVGTVPSYEQYF.

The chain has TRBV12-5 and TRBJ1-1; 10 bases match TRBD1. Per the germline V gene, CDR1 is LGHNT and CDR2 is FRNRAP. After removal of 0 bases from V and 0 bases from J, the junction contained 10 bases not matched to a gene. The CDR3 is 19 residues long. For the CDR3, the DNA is TGTGCTAGTGGTTTGGTAACGGGGACAGGGGCCCTCATGAACACTGAAGCTTTCTTT. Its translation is CASGLVTGTGALMNTEAFF.

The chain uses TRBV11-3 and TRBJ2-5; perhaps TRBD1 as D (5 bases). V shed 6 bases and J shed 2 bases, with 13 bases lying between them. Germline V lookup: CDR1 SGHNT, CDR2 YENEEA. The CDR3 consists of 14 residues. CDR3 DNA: TGTGCCAGCAGTAACCGACAGTCACAAGAGACCCAGTACTTC. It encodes CASSNRQSQETQYF.

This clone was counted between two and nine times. The DNA for the CDR3 is TGTGCCAGCAGCTTAGAGGCGGCAGGGGTCCCGTACTATGGCTACACCTTC. Amino acid sequence: CASSLEAAGVPYYGYTF. V usage is TRBV11-2 and J usage is TRBJ1-2; TRBD1 might be the D (6 bases). Per the germline V gene, CDR1 is SGHAT and CDR2 is FQNNGV. The CDR3 is made up of 17 amino acids. V lost 0 bases and J 3 bases, leaving 17 bases between the germline ends. The variable domain in full, completed from reference TRBV11-2 and TRBJ1-2, reads EAGVAQSPRYKIIEKRQSVAFWCNPISGHATLYWYQQILGQGPKLLIQFQNNGVVDDSQLPKDRFSAERLKGVDSTLKIQPAKLEDSAVYLCASSLEAAGVPYYGYTFGSGTRLTVV.

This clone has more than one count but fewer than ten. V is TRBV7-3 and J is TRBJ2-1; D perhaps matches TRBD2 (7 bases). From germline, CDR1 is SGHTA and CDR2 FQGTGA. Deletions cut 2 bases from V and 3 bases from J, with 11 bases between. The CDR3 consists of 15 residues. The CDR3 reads CASSLWGGIYNEQFF. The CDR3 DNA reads TGTGCCAGCAGCTTATGGGGGGGCATCTACAATGAGCAGTTCTTC.

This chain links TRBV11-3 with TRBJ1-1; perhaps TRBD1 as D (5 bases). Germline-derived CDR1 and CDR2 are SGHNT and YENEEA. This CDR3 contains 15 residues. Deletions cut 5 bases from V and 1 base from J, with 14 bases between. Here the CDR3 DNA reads TGTGCCAGCAGCCCCGGGGGGACGGGGAACACTGAAGCTTTCTTT. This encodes CASSPGGTGNTEAFF.

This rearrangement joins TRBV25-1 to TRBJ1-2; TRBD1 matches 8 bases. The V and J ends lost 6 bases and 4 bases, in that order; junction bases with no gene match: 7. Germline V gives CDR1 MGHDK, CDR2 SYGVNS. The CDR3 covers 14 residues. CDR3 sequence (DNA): TGTGCCAGCAGCCTGACAGGGGTTAGCTATGGCTACACCTTC. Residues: CASSLTGVSYGYTF.

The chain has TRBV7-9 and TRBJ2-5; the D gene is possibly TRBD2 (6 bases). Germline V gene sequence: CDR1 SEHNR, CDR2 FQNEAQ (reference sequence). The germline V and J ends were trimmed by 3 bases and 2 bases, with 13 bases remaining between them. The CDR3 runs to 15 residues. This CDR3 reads CASSLEGFKQETQYF. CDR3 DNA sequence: TGTGCCAGCAGCTTGGAGGGGTTTAAGCAAGAGACCCAGTACTTC.